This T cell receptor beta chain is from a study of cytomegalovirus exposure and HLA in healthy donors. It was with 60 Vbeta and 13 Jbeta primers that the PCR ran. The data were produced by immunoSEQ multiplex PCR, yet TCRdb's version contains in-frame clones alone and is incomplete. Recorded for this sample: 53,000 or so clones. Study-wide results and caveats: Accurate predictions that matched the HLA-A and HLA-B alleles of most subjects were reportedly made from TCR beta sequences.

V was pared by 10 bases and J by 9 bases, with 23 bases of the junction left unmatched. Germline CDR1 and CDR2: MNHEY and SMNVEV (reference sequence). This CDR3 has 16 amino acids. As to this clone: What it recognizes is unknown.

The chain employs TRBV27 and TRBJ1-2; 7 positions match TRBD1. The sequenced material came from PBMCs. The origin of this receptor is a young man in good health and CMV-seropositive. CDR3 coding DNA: TGTGCCACCGTCATACCTTGGGGCAGGGGGAGATATAGCTACACCTTC. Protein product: CATVIPWGRGRYSYTF.